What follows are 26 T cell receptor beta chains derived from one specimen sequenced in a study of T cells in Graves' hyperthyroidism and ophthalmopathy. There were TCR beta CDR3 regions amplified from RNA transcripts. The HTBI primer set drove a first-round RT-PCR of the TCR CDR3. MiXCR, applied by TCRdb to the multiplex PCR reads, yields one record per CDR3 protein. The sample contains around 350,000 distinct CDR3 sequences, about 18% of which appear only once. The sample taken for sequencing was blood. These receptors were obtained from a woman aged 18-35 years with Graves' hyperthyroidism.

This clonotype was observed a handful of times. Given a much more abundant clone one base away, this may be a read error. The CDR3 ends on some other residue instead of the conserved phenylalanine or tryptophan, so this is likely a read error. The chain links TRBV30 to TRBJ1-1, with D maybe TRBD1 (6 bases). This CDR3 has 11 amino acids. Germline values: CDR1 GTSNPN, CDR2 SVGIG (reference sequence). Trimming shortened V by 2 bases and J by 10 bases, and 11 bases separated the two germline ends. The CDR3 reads CAWSFQGIAFS. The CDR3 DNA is TGTGCCTGGAGTTTTCAGGGGATAGCTTTCTCT.

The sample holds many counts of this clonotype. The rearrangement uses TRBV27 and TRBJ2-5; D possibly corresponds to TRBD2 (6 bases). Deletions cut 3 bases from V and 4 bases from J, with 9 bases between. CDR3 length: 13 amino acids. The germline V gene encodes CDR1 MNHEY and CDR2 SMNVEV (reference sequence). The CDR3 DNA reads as TGTGCCAGCAGTTTGGGGAGGTCAGAGACCCAGTACTTC. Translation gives CASSLGRSETQYF.

The CDR3 region has the DNA TGTGCCAGCAGCCCCCTGGACAGGCCTAGTGGCTACACCTTC. Translated, it gives CASSPLDRPSGYTF. The V call is TRBV14, the J call TRBJ1-2; 7 nucleotides match TRBD1. Germline V gene lookup returns CDR1 SGHDN and CDR2 FVKESK. There are 14 residues in the CDR3. Losses at the gene ends were 4 bases for V and 7 bases for J; bases not matched to a gene: 9.

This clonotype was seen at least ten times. As DNA, the CDR3 is TGTGCCAGCAGCGTGGGTCTCGAGACCCAGTACTTC. Amino acid sequence: CASSVGLETQYF. The gene calls are TRBV28 and TRBJ2-5; D is uncertain. Trimming cost V 6 bases and J 5 bases, with 10 bases left between them. CDR1 is MDHEN, CDR2 SYDVKM, per germline. The CDR3 totals 12 residues.

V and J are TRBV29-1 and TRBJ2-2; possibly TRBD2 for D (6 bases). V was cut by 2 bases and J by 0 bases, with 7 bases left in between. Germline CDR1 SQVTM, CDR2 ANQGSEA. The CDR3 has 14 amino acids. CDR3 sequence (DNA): TGCAGCGTTGAATGGGACTCGAACACCGGGGAGCTGTTTTTT. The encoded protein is CSVEWDSNTGELFF.

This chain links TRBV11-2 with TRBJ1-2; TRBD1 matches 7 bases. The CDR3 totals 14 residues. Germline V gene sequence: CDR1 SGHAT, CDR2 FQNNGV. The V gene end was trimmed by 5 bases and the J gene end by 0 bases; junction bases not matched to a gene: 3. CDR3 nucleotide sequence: TGTGCCAGCAGCATACAGGGGCCTAACTATGGCTACACCTTC. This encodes CASSIQGPNYGYTF.

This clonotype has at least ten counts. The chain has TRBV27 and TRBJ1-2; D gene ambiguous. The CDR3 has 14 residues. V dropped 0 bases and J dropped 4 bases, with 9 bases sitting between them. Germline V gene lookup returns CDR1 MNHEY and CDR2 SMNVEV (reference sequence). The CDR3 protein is CASSLSPGIYGYTF. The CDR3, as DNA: TGTGCCAGCAGTTTATCTCCAGGTATCTATGGCTACACCTTC.

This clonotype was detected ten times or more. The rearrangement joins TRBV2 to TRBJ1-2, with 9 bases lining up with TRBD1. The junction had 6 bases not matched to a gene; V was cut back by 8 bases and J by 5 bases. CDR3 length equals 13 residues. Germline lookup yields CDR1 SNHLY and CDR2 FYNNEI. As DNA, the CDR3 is TGTGCCAGCGGACAAGACAGGGGGTATGGCTACACCTTC. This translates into CASGQDRGYGYTF.

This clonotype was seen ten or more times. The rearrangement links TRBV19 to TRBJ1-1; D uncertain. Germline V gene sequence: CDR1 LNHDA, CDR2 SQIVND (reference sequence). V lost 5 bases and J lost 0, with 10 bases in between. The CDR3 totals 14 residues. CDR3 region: CASSSLTVNTEAFF. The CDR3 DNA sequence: TGTGCCAGTAGTTCCCTGACCGTGAACACTGAAGCTTTCTTT.

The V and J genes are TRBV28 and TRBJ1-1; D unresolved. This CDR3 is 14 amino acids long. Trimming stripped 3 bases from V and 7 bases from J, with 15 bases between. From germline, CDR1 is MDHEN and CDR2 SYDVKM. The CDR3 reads CASSLRLVSLEAFF. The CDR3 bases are TGTGCCAGCAGTTTGCGGCTGGTGAGCCTTGAAGCTTTCTTT. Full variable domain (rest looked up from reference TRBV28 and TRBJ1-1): DVKVTQSSRYLVKRTGEKVFLECVQDMDHENMFWYRQDPGLGLRLIYFSYDVKMKEKGDIPEGYSVSREKKERFSLILESASTNQTSMYLCASSLRLVSLEAFFGQGTRLTVV.

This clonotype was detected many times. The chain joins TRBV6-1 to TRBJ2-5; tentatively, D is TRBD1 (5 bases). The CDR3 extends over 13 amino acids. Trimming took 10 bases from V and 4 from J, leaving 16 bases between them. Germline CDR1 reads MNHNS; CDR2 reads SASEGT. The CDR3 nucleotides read TGTGCCATCACTGACAGTTTGAGAGAGACCCAGTACTTC. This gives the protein CAITDSLRETQYF.

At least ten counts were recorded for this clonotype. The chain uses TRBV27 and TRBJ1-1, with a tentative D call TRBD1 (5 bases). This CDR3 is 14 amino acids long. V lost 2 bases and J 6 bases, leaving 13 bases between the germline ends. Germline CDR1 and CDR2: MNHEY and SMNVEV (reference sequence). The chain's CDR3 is CASSLDSGSSEAFF. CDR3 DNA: TGTGCCAGCAGTTTAGATTCAGGGAGCTCTGAAGCTTTCTTT.

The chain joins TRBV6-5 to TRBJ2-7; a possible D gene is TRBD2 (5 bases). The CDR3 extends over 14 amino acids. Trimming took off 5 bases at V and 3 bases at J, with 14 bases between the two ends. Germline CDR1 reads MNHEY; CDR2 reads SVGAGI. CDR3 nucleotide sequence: TGTGCCAGCAGTCGTACTAGAGGGATCTACGAGCAGTACTTC. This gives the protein CASSRTRGIYEQYF.

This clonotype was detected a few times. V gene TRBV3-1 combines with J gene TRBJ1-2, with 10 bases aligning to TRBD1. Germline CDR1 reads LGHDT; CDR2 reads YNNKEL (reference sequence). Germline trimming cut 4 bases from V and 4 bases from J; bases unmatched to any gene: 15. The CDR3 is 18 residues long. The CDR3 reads CASSPPGQGLSLIYGYTF. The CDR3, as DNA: TGTGCCAGCAGCCCCCCGGGACAGGGGCTTAGCCTTATCTATGGCTACACCTTC.

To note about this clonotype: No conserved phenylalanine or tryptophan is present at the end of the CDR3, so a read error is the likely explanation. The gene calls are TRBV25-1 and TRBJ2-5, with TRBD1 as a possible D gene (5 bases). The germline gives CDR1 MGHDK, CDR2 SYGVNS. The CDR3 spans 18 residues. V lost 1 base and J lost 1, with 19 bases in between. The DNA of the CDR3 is TGTGCCAGCAGTGAATTACCCACGCCAGGGCGGCTCCAAGAGACCCAGTACCTC. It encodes CASSELPTPGRLQETQYL.

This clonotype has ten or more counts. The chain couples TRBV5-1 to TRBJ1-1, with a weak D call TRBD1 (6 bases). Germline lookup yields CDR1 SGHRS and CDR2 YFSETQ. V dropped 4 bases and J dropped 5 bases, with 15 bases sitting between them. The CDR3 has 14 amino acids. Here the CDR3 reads CASSPGARGTEAFF. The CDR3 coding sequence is TGCGCCAGCAGCCCGGGGGCTAGAGGGACTGAAGCTTTCTTT.

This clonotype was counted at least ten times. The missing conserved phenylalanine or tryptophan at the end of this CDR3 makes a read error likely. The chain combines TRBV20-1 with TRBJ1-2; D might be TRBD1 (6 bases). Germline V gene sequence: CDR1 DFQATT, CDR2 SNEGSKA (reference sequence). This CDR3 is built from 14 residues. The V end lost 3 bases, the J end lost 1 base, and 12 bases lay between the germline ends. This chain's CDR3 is CSASKGEINYGYTS. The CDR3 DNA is TGCAGTGCTAGCAAGGGGGAGATTAACTATGGCTACACCTCC.

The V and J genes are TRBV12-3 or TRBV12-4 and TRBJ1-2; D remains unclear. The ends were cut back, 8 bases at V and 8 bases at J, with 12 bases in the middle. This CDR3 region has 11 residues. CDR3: CASCYVGGYTF. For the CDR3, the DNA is TGTGCCAGCTGTTACGTCGGGGGCTACACCTTC.

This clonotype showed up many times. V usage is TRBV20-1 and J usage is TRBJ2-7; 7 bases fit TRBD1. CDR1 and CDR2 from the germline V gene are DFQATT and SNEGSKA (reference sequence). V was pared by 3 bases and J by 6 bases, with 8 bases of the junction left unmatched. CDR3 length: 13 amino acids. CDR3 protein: CSARAGGEIEQYF. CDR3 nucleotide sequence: TGCAGTGCTAGGGCAGGGGGAGAGATCGAGCAGTACTTC.

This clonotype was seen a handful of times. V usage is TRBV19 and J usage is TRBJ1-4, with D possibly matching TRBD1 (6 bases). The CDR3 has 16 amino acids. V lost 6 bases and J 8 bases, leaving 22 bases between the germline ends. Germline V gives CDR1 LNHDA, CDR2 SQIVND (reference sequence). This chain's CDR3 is CASRLAEKGVGEKLFF. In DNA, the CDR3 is TGTGCCAGTAGACTTGCGGAAAAGGGGGTAGGCGAAAAACTGTTTTTT.

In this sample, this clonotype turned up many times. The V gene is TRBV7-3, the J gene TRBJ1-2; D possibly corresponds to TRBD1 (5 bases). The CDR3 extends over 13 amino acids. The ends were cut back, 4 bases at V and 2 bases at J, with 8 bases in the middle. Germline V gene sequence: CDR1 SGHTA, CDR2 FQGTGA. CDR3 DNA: TGTGCCAGCAGCTGGGGCCCCAACTATGGCTACACCTTC. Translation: CASSWGPNYGYTF.

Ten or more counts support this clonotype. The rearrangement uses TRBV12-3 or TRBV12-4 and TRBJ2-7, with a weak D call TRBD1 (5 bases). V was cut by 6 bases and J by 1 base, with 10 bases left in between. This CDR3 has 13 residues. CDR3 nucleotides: TGTGCCAGCAGCCCCCAGGGTTCCTACGAGCAGTACTTC. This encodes CASSPQGSYEQYF.

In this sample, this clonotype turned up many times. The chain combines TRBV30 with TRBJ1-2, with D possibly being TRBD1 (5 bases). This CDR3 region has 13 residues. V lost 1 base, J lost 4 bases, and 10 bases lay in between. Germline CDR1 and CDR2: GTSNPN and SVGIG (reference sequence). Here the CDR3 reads CAWSAQGGYGYTF. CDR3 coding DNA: TGTGCCTGGAGTGCCCAGGGTGGCTATGGCTACACCTTC.

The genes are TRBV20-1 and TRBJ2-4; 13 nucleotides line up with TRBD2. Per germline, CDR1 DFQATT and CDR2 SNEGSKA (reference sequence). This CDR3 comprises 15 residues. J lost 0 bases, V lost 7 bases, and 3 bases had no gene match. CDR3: CSGTSGSLAKNIQYF. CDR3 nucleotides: TGCAGTGGGACTAGCGGGAGTCTAGCCAAAAACATTCAGTACTTC.

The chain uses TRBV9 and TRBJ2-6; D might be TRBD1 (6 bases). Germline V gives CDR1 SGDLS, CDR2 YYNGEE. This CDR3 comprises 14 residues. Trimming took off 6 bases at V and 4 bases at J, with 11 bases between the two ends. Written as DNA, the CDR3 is TGTGCCAGCACTCCAGGGGTAGGGGCCAACGTCCTGACTTTC. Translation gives CASTPGVGANVLTF.

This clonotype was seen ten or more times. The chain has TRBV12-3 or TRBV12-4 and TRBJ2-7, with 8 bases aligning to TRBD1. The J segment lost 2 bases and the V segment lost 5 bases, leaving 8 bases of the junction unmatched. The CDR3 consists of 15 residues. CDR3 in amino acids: CASSRTGRDPYEQYF. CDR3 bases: TGTGCCAGCAGTCGGACAGGGCGGGATCCCTACGAGCAGTACTTC.